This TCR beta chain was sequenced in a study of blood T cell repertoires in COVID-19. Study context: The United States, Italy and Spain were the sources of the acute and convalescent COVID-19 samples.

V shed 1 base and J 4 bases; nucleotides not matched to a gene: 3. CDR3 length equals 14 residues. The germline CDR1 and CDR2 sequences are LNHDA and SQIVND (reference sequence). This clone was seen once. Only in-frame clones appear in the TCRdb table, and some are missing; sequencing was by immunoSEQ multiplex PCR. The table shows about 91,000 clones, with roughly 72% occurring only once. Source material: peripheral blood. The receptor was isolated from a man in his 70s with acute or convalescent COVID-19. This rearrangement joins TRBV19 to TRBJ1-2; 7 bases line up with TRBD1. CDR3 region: CASSIGGGGYGYTF. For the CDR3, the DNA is TGTGCCAGTAGTATAGGAGGGGGCGGCTATGGCTACACCTTC.